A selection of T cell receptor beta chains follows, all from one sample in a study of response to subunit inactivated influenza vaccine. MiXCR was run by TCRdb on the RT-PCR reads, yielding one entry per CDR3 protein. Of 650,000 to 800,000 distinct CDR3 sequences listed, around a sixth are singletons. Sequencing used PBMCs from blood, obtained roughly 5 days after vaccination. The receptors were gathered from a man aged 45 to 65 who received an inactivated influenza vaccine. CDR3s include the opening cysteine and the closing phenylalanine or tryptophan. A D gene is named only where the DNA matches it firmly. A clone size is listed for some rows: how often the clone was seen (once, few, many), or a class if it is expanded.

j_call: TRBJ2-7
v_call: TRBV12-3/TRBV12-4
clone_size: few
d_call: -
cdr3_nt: TGTGCCAGCAGTTTCGGGGATCGACACGAGCAGTACTTC
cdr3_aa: CASSFGDRHEQYF

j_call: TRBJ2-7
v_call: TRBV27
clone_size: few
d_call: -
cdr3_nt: TGTGCCAGCAGCCCTTATAGGGCTAACTACGAGCAGTACTTC
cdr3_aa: CASSPYRANYEQYF

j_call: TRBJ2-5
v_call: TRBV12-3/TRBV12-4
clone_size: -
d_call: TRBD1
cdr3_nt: TGTGCCAGCAGTCAGGGACAGTCCCAGTACTTC
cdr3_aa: CASSQGQSQYF

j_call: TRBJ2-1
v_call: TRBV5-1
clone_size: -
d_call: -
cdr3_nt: TGCGCCAGCAGCTTGGAGGGAACCAGCTCCTACAATGAGCAGTTCTTC
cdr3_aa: CASSLEGTSSYNEQFF

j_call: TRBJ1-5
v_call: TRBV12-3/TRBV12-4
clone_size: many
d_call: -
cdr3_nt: TGTGCCAGCAGTCTACAGGGTTGGGGTCAGCCCCAGCATTTT
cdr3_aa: CASSLQGWGQPQHF

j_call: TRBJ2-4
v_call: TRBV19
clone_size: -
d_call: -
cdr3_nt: TGTGCCAGTAGTCCAGGGTGGTTGAACATTCAGTACTTC
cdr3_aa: CASSPGWLNIQYF

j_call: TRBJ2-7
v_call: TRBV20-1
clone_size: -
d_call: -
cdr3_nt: TGCAGTGCTGGGGGCGCGGGGTCGGAGCAGTACTTC
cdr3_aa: CSAGGAGSEQYF

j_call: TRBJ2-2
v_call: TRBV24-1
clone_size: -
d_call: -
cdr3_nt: TGTGCCACCAGTGAAGCCACACGCACCGGGGAGCTGTTTTTT
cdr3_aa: CATSEATRTGELFF

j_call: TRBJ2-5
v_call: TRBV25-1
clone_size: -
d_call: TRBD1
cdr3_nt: TGTGCCAGCAGTGAACTGGGGACAGGGGGCGGAAAAGAGACCCAGTACTTC
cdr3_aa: CASSELGTGGGKETQYF

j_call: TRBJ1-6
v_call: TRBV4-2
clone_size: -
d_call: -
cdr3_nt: TGTGCCAGCAGCCAAGATAGAGCGGATTCACCCCTCCACTTT
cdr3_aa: CASSQDRADSPLHF

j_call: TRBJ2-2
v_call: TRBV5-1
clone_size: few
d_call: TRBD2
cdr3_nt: TGCGCCAGCAGCTTGGCGTCTAGCGGGGTCTACACCGGGGAGCTGTTTTTT
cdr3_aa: CASSLASSGVYTGELFF